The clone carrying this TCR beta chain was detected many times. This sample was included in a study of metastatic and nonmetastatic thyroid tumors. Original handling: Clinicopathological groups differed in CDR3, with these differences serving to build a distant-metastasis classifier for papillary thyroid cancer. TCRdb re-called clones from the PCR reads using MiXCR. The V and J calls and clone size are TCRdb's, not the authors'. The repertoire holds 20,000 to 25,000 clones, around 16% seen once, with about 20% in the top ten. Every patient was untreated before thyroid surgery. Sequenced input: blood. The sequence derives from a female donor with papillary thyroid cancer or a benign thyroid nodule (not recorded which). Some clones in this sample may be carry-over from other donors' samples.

Written as DNA, the CDR3 is TGCAGCGTTGAAGATCCCCGGGACAGGATTGGCTACACCTTC. Its protein product is CSVEDPRDRIGYTF. This chain connects TRBV29-1 to TRBJ1-2; 8 bases fit TRBD1. With V trimmed by 0 bases and J by 7 bases, 7 bases remained unmatched. This CDR3 comprises 14 residues. CDR1 is SQVTM and CDR2 is ANQGSEA in the germline V gene.